What follows are 29 T cell receptor beta chains derived from one specimen sequenced in a study of T cell responses to AZD1222 COVID-19 vaccine. Profiled with immunoSEQ multiplex PCR; TCRdb holds only in-frame clones, not every one. The table has 180,000 or so clones, roughly 91% seen once. The sample in question was peripheral blood, obtained 28 days after the second AZD1222 dose. The receptors originated from an adult who received the AZD1222 COVID-19 vaccine.

Remarks on this clone: This may be a read error: a much more frequent sequence differs by one nucleotide. The genes are TRBV6-4 and TRBJ2-3; D possibly corresponds to TRBD1 (6 bases). The germline V gene has CDR1 MRHNA and CDR2 SNTAGT. CDR3 length: 14 residues. Between the trimmed V and J ends, which lost 10 bases and 1 base, there was a span of 15 bases. CDR3 in amino acids: CATKPGHGTDTQYF. The CDR3 DNA is TGTGCCACAAAGCCGGGACACGGCACAGATACGCAGTATTTT.

The chain combines TRBV6-2 or TRBV6-3 with TRBJ2-7, with 9 bases fitting TRBD1. This CDR3 region has 15 residues. Germline CDR1 reads MNHEY; CDR2 reads SVGEGT. Trimming removed 1 base from V and 3 bases from J; junction bases left unmatched: 4. CDR3 DNA: TGTGCCAGCAGTTACTGGGGACAGGGAGGCTACGAGCAGTACTTC. It specifies CASSYWGQGGYEQYF.

The chain recombines TRBV19 with TRBJ1-5; no clear D. The CDR3 spans 14 residues. Germline loops: CDR1 LNHDA, CDR2 SQIVND (reference sequence). The germline V and J ends were trimmed by 7 bases and 0 bases, with 10 bases remaining between them. DNA of the CDR3: TGTGCCAGTAAGGGCGGCTATAGCAATCAGCCCCAGCATTTT. The encoded protein is CASKGGYSNQPQHF. The variable domain in full, completed from reference TRBV19 and TRBJ1-5, reads DGGITQSPKYLFRKEGQNVTLSCEQNLNHDAMYWYRQDPGQGLRLIYYSQIVNDFQKGDIAEGYSVSREKKESFPLTVTSAQKNPTAFYLCASKGGYSNQPQHFGDGTRLSIL.

This chain connects TRBV14 to TRBJ1-2; D remains unclear. This CDR3 region has 18 residues. V lost 0 bases to trimming and J lost 2 bases, with 19 bases between them. CDR1 and CDR2 (germline): SGHDN, FVKESK. The CDR3 sequence: CASSQDQVWGGWNYGYTF. For the CDR3, the DNA is TGTGCCAGCAGCCAAGATCAAGTGTGGGGAGGTTGGAACTATGGCTACACCTTC.

CDR3 in amino acids: CASRSPPPNTGELFF. Written as DNA, the CDR3 is TGTGCCAGTAGGTCACCTCCCCCGAACACCGGGGAGCTGTTTTTT. V gene TRBV19 combines with J gene TRBJ2-2; D not resolved. The germline V and J ends were trimmed by 6 bases and 0 bases, with 11 bases remaining between them. CDR1 is LNHDA and CDR2 is SQIVND in the germline V gene (reference sequence). The CDR3 loop spans 15 amino acids.

V is TRBV3-1 (or the pseudogene TRBV3-2) and J is TRBJ2-1, with 7 bases matching TRBD2. The CDR3 contains 14 residues. The junction had 11 bases not matched to a gene; V was cut back by 9 bases and J by 6 bases. The V gene's germline CDR1 is LGHDT and CDR2 YNNKEL (reference sequence). The CDR3 DNA follows: TGTGCCAGTAGAAGGGGAGGGTCGGGCAATGAGCAGTTCTTC. It specifies CASRRGGSGNEQFF.

The table lists this clone with a few counts. The chain joins TRBV9 to TRBJ2-3; a possible D gene is TRBD2 (6 bases). This CDR3 is built from 17 residues. Germline V gene data show CDR1 as SGDLS and CDR2 as YYNGEE. Trimming pared 0 bases from V and 5 bases from J, leaving 19 bases between. For the CDR3, the DNA is TGTGCCAGCAGCGTAGGAAATAGCGTTTGGGAGGTAGATACGCAGTATTTT. Its translation: CASSVGNSVWEVDTQYF.

This clone was observed a single time. The rearrangement links TRBV6-5 to TRBJ1-2; a weak D match, TRBD1 (6 bases). The CDR3 is 15 residues long. Germline CDR1 MNHEY, CDR2 SVGAGI. Trimming removed 5 bases at V and 8 bases at J, with 21 bases between. For the CDR3, the DNA is TGTGCCAGCAGTCCCCTCCGCGGAACAGGGCACGGCTACACCTTC. Amino acid sequence: CASSPLRGTGHGYTF.

The rearrangement joins TRBV5-4 to TRBJ2-7; 7 bases are shared with TRBD1. Per germline, CDR1 SGHNT and CDR2 YYREEE (reference sequence). The junction had 5 bases not matched to a gene; V was cut back by 4 bases and J by 4 bases. The CDR3 loop spans 13 amino acids. CDR3 residues: CASSTGTDYEQYF. The CDR3 DNA reads TGTGCCAGCAGCACCGGGACAGATTACGAGCAGTACTTC.

This chain uses TRBV10-3 with TRBJ1-2; TRBD1 matches at 7 bases. The trim removed 11 bases at V and 6 bases at J, leaving 12 bases unmatched. Germline CDR1 ENHRY, CDR2 SYGVKD. The CDR3 has 13 amino acids. CDR3 sequence (DNA): TGTGCCCTACACAGGGGCCCAGAGGATGGCTACACCTTC. Its protein product is CALHRGPEDGYTF.

The chain employs TRBV4-3 and TRBJ2-7; D remains ambiguous. The germline CDR1 and CDR2 sequences are LGHNA and YSLEER. Trimming pared 0 bases from V and 0 bases from J, leaving 9 bases between. The CDR3 extends over 15 amino acids. CDR3 protein: CASSQELMSSYEQYF. DNA for the CDR3: TGCGCCAGCAGCCAAGAACTGATGAGCTCCTACGAGCAGTACTTC.

This clone was observed a single time. The V and J genes are TRBV28 and TRBJ2-7; 7 bases are shared with TRBD2. Germline V gives CDR1 MDHEN, CDR2 SYDVKM. This CDR3 region has 15 residues. The junction had 9 bases not matched to a gene; V was cut back by 4 bases and J by 3 bases. The DNA of the CDR3 is TGTGCCAGCAGTTGGGGGGGTCGGGGGATCTACGAGCAGTACTTC. Its translation is CASSWGGRGIYEQYF.

The genes are TRBV10-3 and TRBJ1-1; no reliable D call. V was cut by 6 bases and J by 4 bases, with 12 bases left in between. Germline V gene lookup returns CDR1 ENHRY and CDR2 SYGVKD. This CDR3 is 13 amino acids long. The CDR3 DNA reads TGTGCCATCAGGGTGGCGGGCGGCACTGAAGCTTTCTTT. Its protein product is CAIRVAGGTEAFF.

The rearrangement joins TRBV7-6 to TRBJ1-2; 10 bases match TRBD1. Trimming removed 5 bases from V and 0 bases from J; junction bases left unmatched: 15. Germline CDR1 SGHVS, CDR2 FNYEAQ. The CDR3 totals 19 residues. Here the CDR3 reads CASSPNAGTGDLANYGYTF. The CDR3 DNA is TGTGCCAGCAGCCCGAACGCCGGGACAGGGGATTTAGCTAACTATGGCTACACCTTC.

This clone showed up just once. This chain connects TRBV4-2 to TRBJ2-7, with D unclear. With 5 bases removed from V and 4 bases from J, the gap between germline ends came to 6 bases. The germline gives CDR1 LGHNA, CDR2 YNFKEQ. This CDR3 contains 11 residues. The CDR3 DNA sequence: TGTGCCAGCAGCTTAAATTACGAGCAGTACTTC. This gives the protein CASSLNYEQYF.

The chain carries TRBV21-1 and TRBJ2-6; the listed D gene, TRBD2, was not tested against the DNA. TRBV21-1 is an annotated pseudogene. The CDR3 spans 15 residues. As DNA, the CDR3 is TGTGCCAGCAGCAAAGAGCATGGTCGGGCCAACGTCCTGACTTTC. Amino acid sequence: CASSKEHGRANVLTF.

The chain has TRBV19 and TRBJ1-2, with 9 nucleotides matching TRBD1. This CDR3 comprises 14 residues. Germline lookup yields CDR1 LNHDA and CDR2 SQIVND (reference sequence). With V trimmed by 7 bases and J by 4 bases, 7 bases remained unmatched. The CDR3 protein is CASMDRGRSYGYTF. For the CDR3, the DNA is TGTGCCAGTATGGACAGGGGCCGGAGCTATGGCTACACCTTC.

The rearrangement joins TRBV7-8 to TRBJ1-1, with 11 positions matching TRBD1. In germline, CDR1 is SGHVS, CDR2 FQNEAQ. Trimming removed 1 base from V and 0 bases from J; junction bases left unmatched: 7. The CDR3 extends over 18 amino acids. The CDR3 region is CASSLGTGGFLMNTEAFF. CDR3 nucleotides: TGTGCCAGCAGCTTAGGGACAGGGGGCTTTTTAATGAACACTGAAGCTTTCTTT.

The gene calls are TRBV7-3 and TRBJ2-1; D gene ambiguous. Germline assignment: CDR1 SGHTA and CDR2 FQGTGA. The CDR3 is 12 amino acids. The germline V and J ends were trimmed by 5 bases and 6 bases, with 8 bases remaining between them. The CDR3 DNA reads TGTGCCAGCAGCGAGCTTGGCAATGAGCAGTTCTTC. This gives the protein CASSELGNEQFF.

This clone was seen once. V is TRBV4-1 and J is TRBJ1-2; a possible D gene is TRBD1 (5 bases). V shed 1 base and J shed 8 bases, with 23 bases lying between them. Per the germline V gene, CDR1 is MGHRA and CDR2 is YSYEKL. CDR3 length: 17 amino acids. The CDR3 DNA is TGCGCCAGCAGCCAAGTAAAAACGGGACGGAGGCTTGTGGGCTACACCTTC. Amino acid sequence: CASSQVKTGRRLVGYTF.

V is TRBV16 and J is TRBJ2-5; 8 bases line up with TRBD1. Germline loops: CDR1 KGHSY, CDR2 FQNENV. V was pared by 2 bases and J by 9 bases, with 11 bases of the junction left unmatched. The CDR3 consists of 15 residues. Here the CDR3 reads CASSQGDRKAPAQYF. DNA of the CDR3: TGTGCCAGCAGCCAAGGGGACAGGAAGGCGCCGGCCCAGTACTTC.

The chain uses TRBV2 and TRBJ2-5; 9 bases agree with TRBD2. Germline V CDR1 and CDR2: SNHLY, FYNNEI. Trimming cost V 6 bases and J 5 bases; bases outside gene matches: 10. CDR3 size: 15 residues. This chain's CDR3 is CASRPGLARTETQYF. The CDR3 DNA is TGTGCCAGCAGACCTGGACTAGCGCGGACGGAGACCCAGTACTTC.

The chain uses TRBV21-1 and TRBJ2-7; the table calls TRBD2, which could not be checked here. TRBV21-1 is a pseudogene segment. This CDR3 comprises 13 residues. For the CDR3, the DNA is TGTGCCAGCAGCAACGGGGAGGGCGGAGATCGGTACTTC. Its protein is CASSNGEGGDRYF.

A few counts support this clone. The V call is TRBV7-9, the J call TRBJ2-7; 7 nucleotides match TRBD2. V lost 5 bases to trimming and J lost 6 bases; unmatched junction nucleotides: 10. The CDR3 consists of 14 residues. Germline V gene sequence: CDR1 SEHNR, CDR2 FQNEAQ (reference sequence). The CDR3 region is CASSAVWAGAEQYF. The CDR3 region has the DNA TGTGCCAGCAGCGCCGTATGGGCGGGAGCCGAGCAGTACTTC.

The chain is built from TRBV28 and TRBJ1-6; D ambiguous. The germline CDR1 and CDR2 sequences are MDHEN and SYDVKM. The V end was cut by 5 bases, the J end by 4 bases, with 6 bases between. The CDR3 is 13 amino acids. The CDR3 loop reads CASSQDYNSPLHF. Written as DNA, the CDR3 is TGTGCCAGCAGTCAGGATTATAATTCACCCCTCCACTTT.

The rearrangement links TRBV7-9 to TRBJ1-4; TRBD1 might be the D (6 bases). Germline V gene sequence: CDR1 SEHNR, CDR2 FQNEAQ (reference sequence). This CDR3 region has 16 residues. Trimming left V 1 base short and J 7 bases short, with 16 bases between. Here the CDR3 DNA reads TGTGCCAGCAGCTTAGAGACAGGCCCCGATCTTGAAAAACTGTTTTTT. Its protein product is CASSLETGPDLEKLFF.

The J gene is TRBJ1-5, the V gene TRBV6-5, with D maybe TRBD1 (5 bases). The V gene's germline CDR1 is MNHEY and CDR2 SVGAGI. V was shortened by 7 bases and J by 0 bases, with 7 bases between the two germline ends. This CDR3 comprises 13 residues. The CDR3 region is CASKTASNQPQHF. The DNA of the CDR3 is TGTGCCAGCAAGACAGCTAGCAATCAGCCCCAGCATTTT.

V and J are TRBV5-1 and TRBJ2-3; TRBD1 matches 10 bases. J gave up 6 bases and V 7 bases, and 11 bases lay outside the gene matches. From germline, CDR1 is SGHRS and CDR2 YFSETQ. The CDR3 is 15 residues long. CDR3 sequence reads: CASWKGQGNLDTQYF. In nucleotides, the CDR3 is TGCGCCAGCTGGAAGGGACAGGGGAATTTGGATACGCAGTATTTT. The full variable domain, its missing parts supplied by reference TRBV5-1 and TRBJ2-3, is KAGVTQTPRYLIKTRGQQVTLSCSPISGHRSVSWYQQTPGQGLQFLFEYFSETQRNKGNFPGRFSGRQFSNSRSEMNVSTLELGDSALYLCASWKGQGNLDTQYFGPGTRLTVL.

The J gene is TRBJ1-3, the V gene TRBV6-5, with D unresolved. Germline V gene sequence: CDR1 MNHEY, CDR2 SVGAGI. Trimming left V 4 bases short and J 4 bases short, with 11 bases between. This CDR3 spans 14 amino acids. For the CDR3, the DNA is TGTGCCAGCAGTTCTTTCGGAGGGGGAAACACCATATATTTT. It encodes CASSSFGGGNTIYF.